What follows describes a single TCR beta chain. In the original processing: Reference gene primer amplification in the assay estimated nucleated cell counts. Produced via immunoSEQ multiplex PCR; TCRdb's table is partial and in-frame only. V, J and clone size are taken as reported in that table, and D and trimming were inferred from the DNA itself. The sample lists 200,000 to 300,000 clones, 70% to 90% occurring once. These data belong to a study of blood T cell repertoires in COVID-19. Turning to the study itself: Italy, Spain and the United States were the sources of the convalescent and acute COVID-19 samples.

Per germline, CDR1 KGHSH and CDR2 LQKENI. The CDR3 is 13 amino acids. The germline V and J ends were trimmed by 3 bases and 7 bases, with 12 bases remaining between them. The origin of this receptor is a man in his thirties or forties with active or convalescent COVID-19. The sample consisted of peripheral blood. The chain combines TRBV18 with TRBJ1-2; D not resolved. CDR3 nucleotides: TGTGCCAGCTCACCCGGAGGGTCCTCTGGCTACACCTTC. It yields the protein CASSPGGSSGYTF.